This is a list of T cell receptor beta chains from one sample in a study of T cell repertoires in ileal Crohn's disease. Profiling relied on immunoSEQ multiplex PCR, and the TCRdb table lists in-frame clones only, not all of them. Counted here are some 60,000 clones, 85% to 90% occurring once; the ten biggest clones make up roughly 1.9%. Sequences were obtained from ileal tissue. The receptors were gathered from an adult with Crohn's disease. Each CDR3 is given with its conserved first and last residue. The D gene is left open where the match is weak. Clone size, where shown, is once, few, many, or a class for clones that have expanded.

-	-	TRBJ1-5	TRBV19	CASTIPPNQPQHF	TGTGCCAGTACCATCCCCCCCAATCAGCCCCAGCATTTT
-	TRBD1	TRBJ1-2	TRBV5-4	CASSPGQGSNYGYTF	TGTGCCAGCAGCCCCGGACAGGGTTCTAACTATGGCTACACCTTC
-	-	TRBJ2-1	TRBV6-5	CASRERIPYNEQFF	TGTGCCAGCAGGGAGCGGATTCCCTACAATGAGCAGTTCTTC
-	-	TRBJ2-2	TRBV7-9	CASSFFQGLGTGELFF	TGTGCCAGCAGCTTTTTTCAGGGTTTGGGAACCGGGGAGCTGTTTTTT
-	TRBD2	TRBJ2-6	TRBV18	CASSPGLADRVFSGANVLTF	TGTGCCAGCTCACCAGGACTAGCCGATAGGGTATTCTCTGGGGCCAACGTCCTGACTTTC
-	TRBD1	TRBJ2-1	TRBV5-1	CASSLDQGAINEQFF	TGCGCCAGCAGCTTGGACCAGGGGGCGATAAATGAGCAGTTCTTC
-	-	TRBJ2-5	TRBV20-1	CSGGPGETQYF	TGCAGTGGAGGTCCTGGGGAGACCCAGTACTTC
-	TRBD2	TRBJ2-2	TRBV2	CASRNGEGFATGELFF	TGTGCCAGCAGAAATGGGGAGGGTTTTGCCACCGGGGAGCTGTTTTTT
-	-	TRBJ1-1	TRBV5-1	CASSFSARGTESAEAFF	TGCGCCAGCAGCTTCTCCGCGCGGGGGACCGAGAGTGCTGAAGCTTTCTTT
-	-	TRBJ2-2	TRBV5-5	CASSLAGVNTGELFF	TGTGCCAGCAGCTTGGCGGGGGTAAACACCGGGGAGCTGTTTTTT
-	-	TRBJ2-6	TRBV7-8	CASSLRGRQDSGANVLTF	TGTGCCAGCAGCTTAAGGGGCAGACAAGACTCTGGGGCCAACGTCCTGACTTTC
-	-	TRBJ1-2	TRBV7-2	CASSLPRELGWEGYTF	TGTGCCAGCAGCTTACCCCGGGAATTAGGTTGGGAAGGCTACACCTTC
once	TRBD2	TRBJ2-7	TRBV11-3	CASSPTSGVYEQYF	TGTGCCAGCAGCCCGACTAGCGGAGTCTACGAGCAGTACTTC
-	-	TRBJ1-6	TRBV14	CASSQQGLTYNSPLHF	TGTGCCAGCAGCCAACAGGGGTTGACCTATAATTCACCCCTCCACTTT
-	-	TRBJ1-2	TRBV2	CASREDYYGYTF	TGTGCCAGCAGAGAGGACTACTATGGCTACACCTTC
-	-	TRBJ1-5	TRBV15	CATSKTGGGGQPQHF	TGTGCCACCAGCAAAACTGGGGGGGGCGGTCAGCCCCAGCATTTT
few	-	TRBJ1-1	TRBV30	CAWRQANTEAFF	TGTGCCTGGCGACAGGCGAACACTGAAGCTTTCTTT
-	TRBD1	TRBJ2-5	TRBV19	CASSISPTGLETQYF	TGTGCCAGTAGTATAAGCCCGACAGGGTTGGAGACCCAGTACTTC
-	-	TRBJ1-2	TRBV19	CASSPGLNLYGYTF	TGTGCCAGTAGTCCGGGACTGAACCTATATGGCTACACCTTC
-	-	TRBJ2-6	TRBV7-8	CASRFGVGANVLTF	TGTGCCAGCAGGTTCGGTGTTGGGGCCAACGTCCTGACTTTC
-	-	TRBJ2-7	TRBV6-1	CASRQNPGYEQYF	TGTGCCAGCAGACAGAATCCCGGTTACGAGCAGTACTTC
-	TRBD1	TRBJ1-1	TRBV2	CASGTDHTEAFF	TGTGCCAGCGGGACAGACCACACTGAAGCTTTCTTT
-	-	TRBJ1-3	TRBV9	CASSHHRQGSGNTIYF	TGTGCCAGCAGCCATCATCGCCAGGGCTCTGGAAACACCATATATTTT
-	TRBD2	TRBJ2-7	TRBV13	CASSPGGRSYEQYF	TGTGCCAGCAGCCCTGGCGGGAGGTCCTACGAGCAGTACTTC
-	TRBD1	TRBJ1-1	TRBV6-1	CASRTSITQGDAFF	TGTGCCAGCAGAACCTCCATTACACAGGGGGACGCTTTCTTT
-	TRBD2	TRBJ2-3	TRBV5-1	CASSLNSGLTDTQYF	TGCGCCAGCAGCTTAAATAGCGGGCTCACAGATACGCAGTATTTT
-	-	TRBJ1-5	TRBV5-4	CASSHAGFRDQPQHF	TGTGCCAGCAGCCACGCAGGGTTCCGCGATCAGCCCCAGCATTTT
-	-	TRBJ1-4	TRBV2	CASNGIRNEKLFF	TGTGCCAGCAACGGGATACGGAATGAAAAACTGTTTTTT
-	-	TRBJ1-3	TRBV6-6	CASSSQGTSGNTIYF	TGTGCCAGCAGCAGCCAGGGAACCTCTGGAAACACCATATATTTT
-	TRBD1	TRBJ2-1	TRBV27	CASSLGTGFYNEQFF	TGTGCCAGCAGTCTCGGGACAGGGTTTTACAATGAGCAGTTCTTC
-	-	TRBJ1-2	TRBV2	CASSSGVGGYTF	TGTGCCAGCAGTTCAGGGGTTGGGGGCTACACCTTC
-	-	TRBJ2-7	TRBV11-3	CASSRQGSYEQYF	TGTGCCAGCAGCCGCCAGGGGTCCTACGAGCAGTACTTC
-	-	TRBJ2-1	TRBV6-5	CASRRRGEQFF	TGTGCCAGCAGACGCCGGGGGGAGCAGTTCTTC
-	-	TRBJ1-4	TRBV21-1	CARQSGVREKLFF	TGTGCCCGCCAATCAGGGGTGAGGGAAAAACTGTTTTTT
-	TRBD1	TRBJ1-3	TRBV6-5	CASSYDRAGNTIYF	TGTGCCAGCAGTTATGACAGGGCTGGAAACACCATATATTTT
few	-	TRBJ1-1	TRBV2	CASSAGTMNTEAFF	TGTGCCAGCAGTGCCGGGACAATGAACACTGAAGCTTTCTTT
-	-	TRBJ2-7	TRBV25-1	CASSNPSGYEQYF	TGTGCCAGCAGTAATCCCTCCGGGTACGAGCAGTACTTC
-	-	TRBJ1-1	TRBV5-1	CASSLTVSGVTEAFF	TGCGCCAGCAGCTTGACGGTCTCCGGGGTCACTGAAGCTTTCTTT
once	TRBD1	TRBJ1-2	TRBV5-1	CASRNTGANGYTF	TGCGCCAGCAGAAACACAGGGGCGAATGGCTACACCTTC
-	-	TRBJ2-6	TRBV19	CASSTVSGANVLTF	TGTGCCAGTAGTACCGTCTCTGGGGCCAACGTCCTGACTTTC
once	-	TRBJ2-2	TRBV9	CASSGQGLTTGELFF	TGTGCCAGCAGCGGGCAGGGGCTGACCACCGGGGAGCTGTTTTTT
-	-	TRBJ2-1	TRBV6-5	CASSPRYGEQFF	TGTGCCAGCAGCCCGAGGTATGGTGAGCAGTTCTTC
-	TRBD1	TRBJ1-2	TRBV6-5	CASRMDRGNGYTF	TGTGCCAGCAGAATGGACAGGGGGAATGGCTACACCTTC
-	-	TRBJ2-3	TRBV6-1	CASISGHTQYF	TGTGCCAGCATTTCGGGTCATACGCAGTATTTT
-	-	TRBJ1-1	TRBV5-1	CASSLAGVIREAFF	TGCGCCAGCAGCTTGGCCGGGGTGATTAGGGAAGCTTTCTTT
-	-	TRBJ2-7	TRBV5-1	CASSLSQGLSEQYF	TGCGCCAGCAGCTTGAGTCAGGGTCTGAGCGAGCAGTACTTC
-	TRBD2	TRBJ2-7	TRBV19	CASSIDYSGKQNYEQYF	TGTGCCAGTAGTATAGATTATAGCGGGAAGCAAAATTACGAGCAGTACTTC
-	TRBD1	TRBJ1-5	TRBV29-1	CSVRQGGSNQPQHF	TGCAGCGTGCGACAGGGTGGGAGCAATCAGCCCCAGCATTTT